The 3 T cell receptor beta chains below come from one sample, sequenced in a study of T cells in Graves' hyperthyroidism and ophthalmopathy. From RNA transcripts, TCR beta CDR3 regions were amplified. During a first-round RT-PCR of the TCR CDR3, the HTBI primer set was used. MiXCR, run by TCRdb on the multiplex PCR reads, gives a single entry per CDR3 protein. The table records around 200,000 distinct CDR3 sequences, about 17% of them present only once. Sequenced input: blood. These receptors all come from a man aged 40-49 years with Graves' hyperthyroidism.

This clonotype has ten or more counts. The DNA for the CDR3 is TGTGCCAGCAGTTTAAGAATAGGGGGGGAATCCTACGAGCAGTACTTC. It codes for CASSLRIGGESYEQYF. This chain joins TRBV12-3 or TRBV12-4 and TRBJ2-7, with D possibly TRBD2 on 7 matching bases. V was clipped by 2 bases and J by 1 base, with 15 bases between them. This CDR3 has 16 residues.

The V gene is TRBV9, the J gene TRBJ2-2, with D possibly being TRBD1 or TRBD2 (7 bases each). Deletions cut 4 bases from V and 7 bases from J, with 17 bases between. From germline, CDR1 is SGDLS and CDR2 YYNGEE. The CDR3 sequence is 15 residues long. CDR3 DNA sequence: TGTGCCAGCAGCTCAGGGGGGGGCGCGGTCGGGGAGCTGTTTTTT. This translates into CASSSGGGAVGELFF.

In this sample, this clonotype turned up many times. The rearrangement joins TRBV6-1 to TRBJ2-1; TRBD2 matches 12 bases. The CDR3 totals 15 residues. The V and J ends lost 6 bases and 2 bases, in that order; junction bases with no gene match: 2. Germline values: CDR1 MNHNS, CDR2 SASEGT. The CDR3 sequence: CASRASGGAYNEQFF. The CDR3 DNA reads TGTGCCAGCAGAGCTAGCGGGGGGGCCTACAATGAGCAGTTCTTC.